This TCR beta chain stems from a study of blood T cells in healthy people across ages. The CDR3 has 14 amino acids. Germline V CDR1 and CDR2: SGHTA, FQGTGA. With regard to this clonotype: The antigen is undetermined. An end of the junction differs from the germline gene, which may be a read error.

A second PCR, run for about 7 to 12 cycles, used a sample-barcoded 5' primer plus a J-beta primer mix. TCRdb reprocessed the 5' RACE reads via MiXCR and lists one record per CDR3 protein. The sample lists more than 700,000 distinct CDR3 sequences; about 48% were seen once. General study results and limits: Any changes in expanded clonotypes were possibly confounded, as donor CMV status remained unknown. Aged donors had fewer naive CD4+ cells and lower diversity than long-lived donors.

This sequence joins TRBV7-3 and TRBJ1-3; weak D call: TRBD1 (6 bases). Sequencing input: blood. This sequence was found in a man older than 75 in good health. The CDR3 DNA is TGTGCCAGCAGCCTAGACAGGACCGGAAACGCCATATATTTT. Translating it yields CASSLDRTGNAIYF. The entire variable domain, with the rest obtained from reference TRBV7-3 and TRBJ1-3, is as follows: GAGVSQTPSNKVTEKGKYVELRCDPISGHTALYWYRQSLGQGPEFLIYFQGTGAADDSGLPNDRFFAVRPEGSVSTLKIQRTERGDSAVYLCASSLDRTGNAIYFGEGSWLTVV.